This T cell receptor (beta chain) was retrieved from a study of blood T cell repertoires in COVID-19. Study-wide context: PBMCs, B-cell-depleted T cells, or T cells were the source of the cDNA or gDNA that made up the material.

Method: immunoSEQ multiplex PCR; TCRdb's copy keeps in-frame clones and lacks some. The data show some 290,000 clones, approximately 90% seen once. Trimming removed 3 bases from V and 1 base from J, with 12 bases in between. The CDR3 has 15 amino acids. Germline V gene sequence: CDR1 SGHTA, CDR2 FQGNSA. The rearrangement uses TRBV7-2 and TRBJ1-1; possibly TRBD1 for D (5 bases). The sample comprised peripheral blood. The sequence was obtained from a woman in her forties or fifties who had recovered from COVID-19. The chain's CDR3 is CASSLRAGSNTEAFF. The CDR3 DNA is TGTGCCAGCAGCTTGCGAGCAGGGTCGAACACTGAAGCTTTCTTT.